Each of the 23 T cell receptor beta chains below was sequenced from the same sample in a study of cytomegalovirus exposure and HLA in healthy donors. PCR employed 60 Vbeta and 13 Jbeta primers. Sequenced by immunoSEQ multiplex PCR; TCRdb stores in-frame clones only, minus some. This sample contains under 50,000 clones. Material: PBMCs. The receptors were gathered from a male donor in good health and CMV-seronegative.

The rearrangement joins TRBV30 to TRBJ1-6, with D possibly matching TRBD1 (5 bases). Germline assignment: CDR1 GTSNPN and CDR2 SVGIG (reference sequence). The V end lost 5 bases, the J end lost 0 bases, and 14 bases lay between the germline ends. The CDR3 runs 16 residues. This CDR3 reads CAWWDFASSYNSPLHF. Written as DNA, the CDR3 is TGTGCCTGGTGGGACTTTGCGAGCTCCTATAATTCACCCCTCCACTTT.

This chain connects TRBV7-9 to TRBJ2-7, with 9 bases that match TRBD1. This CDR3 is built from 15 residues. Germline values: CDR1 SEHNR, CDR2 FQNEAQ (reference sequence). J lost 6 bases, V lost 6 bases, and 12 bases had no gene match. CDR3 loop: CASSPLGTGHLEQYF. The CDR3 coding sequence is TGTGCCAGCAGTCCGTTAGGGACAGGGCATCTCGAGCAGTACTTC.

The V call is TRBV4-1, the J call TRBJ2-5, with TRBD2 as a possible D gene (6 bases). The V gene lost 0 bases and the J gene lost 5 bases, with 13 bases spanning the gap. CDR1 is MGHRA, CDR2 YSYEKL, per germline. The CDR3 is made up of 15 amino acids. The CDR3 is CASSQEGRAGETQYF. In DNA, the CDR3 is TGCGCCAGCAGCCAAGAGGGCAGGGCGGGGGAGACCCAGTACTTC.

Points on this clone: In the same sample, other DNA sequences code for this CDR3. The chain joins TRBV7-6 to TRBJ1-5; 8 bases agree with TRBD1. Trimming took 5 bases from V and 2 from J; bases not matched to a gene: 5. The CDR3 consists of 15 residues. The V gene's germline CDR1 is SGHVS and CDR2 FNYEAQ. The CDR3 loop reads CASSPLTGGNQPQHF. CDR3 in DNA: TGTGCCAGCAGCCCTTTGACAGGGGGCAATCAGCCCCAGCATTTT.

The rearrangement joins TRBV30 to TRBJ1-6; 7 bases agree with TRBD1. The CDR3 runs 14 residues. In germline, CDR1 is GTSNPN, CDR2 SVGIG (reference sequence). The trim removed 5 bases at V and 6 bases at J, leaving 7 bases unmatched. The CDR3 region has the DNA TGTGCCTGGGGACAGGCACTAATTAATTCACCCCTCCACTTT. It translates to CAWGQALINSPLHF.

The DNA of the CDR3 is TGTGCTAGTGGTCCAACAGGGGCTCCTAATGAAAAACTGTTTTTT. Translating gives CASGPTGAPNEKLFF. This chain joins TRBV12-5 and TRBJ1-4, with 7 positions matching TRBD1. CDR1 LGHNT and CDR2 FRNRAP come from the germline V gene. The length of the CDR3 is 15 residues. V was pared by 5 bases and J by 3 bases, with 6 bases of the junction left unmatched. The full variable domain, rest sourced from reference TRBV12-5 and TRBJ1-4, is DARVTQTPRHKVTEMGQEVTMRCQPILGHNTVFWYRQTMMQGLELLAYFRNRAPLDDSGMPKDRFSAEMPDATLATLKIQPSEPRDSAVYFCASGPTGAPNEKLFFGSGTQLSVL.

The chain couples TRBV6-6 to TRBJ2-2; the D gene is possibly TRBD2 (6 bases). The CDR3 has 15 amino acids. Germline-derived CDR1 and CDR2 are MNHNY and SVGAGI (reference sequence). Trimming removed 6 bases at V and 3 bases at J, with 14 bases between. CDR3 sequence: CASRLGGVDTGELFF. CDR3 coding DNA: TGTGCCAGCAGATTAGGAGGGGTCGACACCGGGGAGCTGTTTTTT.

The V and J genes are TRBV19 and TRBJ1-2, with unresolved D. In germline, CDR1 is LNHDA, CDR2 SQIVND (reference sequence). CDR3 length equals 13 residues. Trimming shortened V by 5 bases and J by 2 bases, and 9 bases separated the two germline ends. CDR3 region: CASSLAQNYGYTF. In DNA, the CDR3 is TGTGCCAGTAGTTTGGCTCAGAACTATGGCTACACCTTC.

V usage is TRBV7-9 and J usage is TRBJ1-6, with D perhaps TRBD1 (5 bases). Germline V lookup: CDR1 SEHNR, CDR2 FQNEAQ (reference sequence). With 5 bases removed from V and 2 bases from J, the gap between germline ends came to 16 bases. The CDR3 is 17 residues long. CDR3 in DNA: TGTGCCAGCAGCCGCCCTTCGGAGGGGCCCTATAATTCACCCCTCCACTTT. It codes for CASSRPSEGPYNSPLHF.

The chain has TRBV6-1 and TRBJ2-7; TRBD1 aligns across 9 bases. This CDR3 contains 18 residues. CDR1 and CDR2 from the germline V gene are MNHNS and SASEGT. V gave up 0 bases and J gave up 7 bases; unmatched junction bases: 16. Here the CDR3 DNA reads TGTGCCAGCAGTGAAGCGGAAAGGGAGGACAGGGGACTTTGGGAGCAGTACTTC. It specifies CASSEAEREDRGLWEQYF.

The chain recombines TRBV18 with TRBJ2-7; possibly TRBD1 for D (5 bases). Germline V gene data show CDR1 as KGHSH and CDR2 as LQKENI. V lost 4 bases and J lost 3, with 19 bases in between. The CDR3 is made up of 16 amino acids. CDR3: CASSQGVGRAGYEQYF. For the CDR3, the DNA is TGTGCCAGCTCACAAGGCGTGGGGCGCGCAGGCTACGAGCAGTACTTC.

This chain links TRBV10-3 with TRBJ1-6; the match to TRBD1 covers 9 bases. The V and J ends lost 9 bases and 9 bases, in that order; junction bases with no gene match: 6. The germline V gene encodes CDR1 ENHRY and CDR2 SYGVKD. The CDR3 spans 13 residues. The CDR3 spells CAIQDRGGSPLHF. DNA of the CDR3: TGTGCCATTCAGGACAGGGGCGGTTCACCCCTCCACTTT.

CDR3 residues: CASSSWDRETYNEQFF. CDR3 DNA: TGTGCCAGCAGCTCCTGGGACAGGGAAACTTACAATGAGCAGTTCTTC. The chain combines TRBV7-3 with TRBJ2-1; TRBD1 matches at 9 bases. Germline CDR1 SGHTA, CDR2 FQGTGA. J lost 4 bases, V lost 4 bases, and 8 bases had no gene match. This CDR3 contains 16 residues.

The V and J genes are TRBV14 and TRBJ2-5, with D perhaps TRBD2 (5 bases). Germline CDR1 reads SGHDN; CDR2 reads FVKESK. Trimming took 1 base from V and 7 from J, leaving 19 bases between them. The CDR3 runs 16 residues. The CDR3 DNA sequence: TGTGCCAGCAGCCAAGTTCGGGAAAACCCCCGTGGGACCCAGTACTTC. Translating it yields CASSQVRENPRGTQYF.

The CDR3 is CASSRQDSPYEQYF. The CDR3 nucleotides are TGTGCCAGCAGCCGCCAGGACAGTCCCTACGAGCAGTACTTC. This chain uses TRBV11-2 with TRBJ2-7; perhaps TRBD1 as D (6 bases). This CDR3 comprises 14 residues. V lost 5 bases, J lost 2 bases, and 13 bases lay in between. The germline CDR1 and CDR2 sequences are SGHAT and FQNNGV. Full variable domain (missing parts from reference TRBV11-2 and TRBJ2-7): EAGVAQSPRYKIIEKRQSVAFWCNPISGHATLYWYQQILGQGPKLLIQFQNNGVVDDSQLPKDRFSAERLKGVDSTLKIQPAKLEDSAVYLCASSRQDSPYEQYFGPGTRLTVT.

V and J are TRBV10-1 and TRBJ2-2; D is unresolved. Trimming cost V 3 bases and J 1 base, with 6 bases left between them. The CDR3 totals 14 residues. Per the germline V gene, CDR1 is WNHNN and CDR2 is SYGVQD (reference sequence). CDR3 DNA: TGCGCCAGCAGTGATACGGGGAACACCGGGGAGCTGTTTTTT. It is translated as CASSDTGNTGELFF.

The genes are TRBV6-4 and TRBJ2-7; 7 nucleotides match TRBD1. The V gene's germline CDR1 is MRHNA and CDR2 SNTAGT. The CDR3 is 12 amino acids. J was trimmed by 2 bases and V by 10 bases; bases with no gene match: 5. The CDR3 DNA reads as TGTGCCAACAGGGGACAAGCCTACGAGCAGTACTTC. Its protein is CANRGQAYEQYF.

The V call is TRBV7-6, the J call TRBJ2-7; 7 bases fit TRBD1. Trimming took 1 base from V and 5 from J; bases not matched to a gene: 2. Germline V gives CDR1 SGHVS, CDR2 FNYEAQ. CDR3 size: 13 residues. The CDR3 loop reads CASSLVGGDEQYF. Here the CDR3 DNA reads TGTGCCAGCAGCTTAGTAGGGGGCGACGAGCAGTACTTC.

This rearrangement joins TRBV20-1 to TRBJ1-1; tentatively, D is TRBD1 (6 bases). Trimming cost V 1 base and J 8 bases, with 8 bases left between them. The CDR3 covers 11 residues. The germline CDR1 and CDR2 sequences are DFQATT and SNEGSKA (reference sequence). CDR3: CSARGQVEAFF. The CDR3 nucleotides are TGCAGTGCTAGAGGACAGGTAGAAGCTTTCTTT.

This rearrangement joins TRBV13 to TRBJ1-5; 9 bases line up with TRBD1. CDR1 and CDR2 (germline): PRHDT, FYEKMQ (reference sequence). After removal of 5 bases from V and 3 bases from J, the junction contained 14 bases not matched to a gene. This CDR3 has 18 amino acids. This chain's CDR3 is CASSLGTGSKRDNQPQHF. The CDR3 coding sequence is TGTGCCAGCAGCCTCGGGACAGGGAGTAAGCGGGACAATCAGCCCCAGCATTTT.

The chain uses TRBV7-8 and TRBJ2-5; D is unresolved. Trimming left V 7 bases short and J 3 bases short, with 6 bases between. This CDR3 comprises 11 residues. Germline V gene data show CDR1 as SGHVS and CDR2 as FQNEAQ. The DNA for the CDR3 is TGTGCCAGCACCCGAGAAGAGACCCAGTACTTC. Protein sequence: CASTREETQYF.

The rearrangement uses TRBV30 and TRBJ2-7; D gene ambiguous. Germline V gives CDR1 GTSNPN, CDR2 SVGIG (reference sequence). The germline V and J ends were trimmed by 2 bases and 5 bases, with 7 bases remaining between them. The CDR3 length is 11 residues. Here the CDR3 DNA reads TGTGCCTGGAGTCTACTGCACGAGCAGTACTTC. Amino acids: CAWSLLHEQYF.

This chain links TRBV7-8 with TRBJ2-7; 7 bases align to TRBD1. Trimming cost V 0 bases and J 5 bases; bases outside gene matches: 7. CDR3 length: 15 residues. CDR1 is SGHVS, CDR2 FQNEAQ, per germline. In nucleotides, the CDR3 is TGTGCCAGCAGCTTAGCTTTCCGGGACAGCGACGAGCAGTACTTC. It is translated as CASSLAFRDSDEQYF.